What follows are 18 T cell receptor beta chains derived from one specimen sequenced in a study of cytomegalovirus exposure and HLA in healthy donors. The primer mix had 60 Vbeta and 13 Jbeta primers. Libraries were prepared by immunoSEQ multiplex PCR; TCRdb keeps only in-frame clonotypes and omits some of them. The sample records about 170,000 clones, roughly three quarters being singletons. The sequencing input was PBMCs. These receptors were obtained from a woman aged 50 to 65 in good health and CMV-seronegative.

The V call is TRBV28, the J call TRBJ1-1; D is unclear. Trimming shortened V by 1 base and J by 1 base, and 7 bases separated the two germline ends. The CDR3 consists of 14 residues. The germline CDR1 and CDR2 sequences are MDHEN and SYDVKM. The CDR3 is CASSLYSTNTEAFF. The DNA for the CDR3 is TGTGCCAGCAGTTTATACAGCACGAACACTGAAGCTTTCTTT.

The rearrangement joins TRBV7-3 to TRBJ2-3; 10 bases align to TRBD2. The CDR3 loop spans 15 amino acids. The V segment lost 4 bases and the J segment 1 base; nucleotides outside the gene matches: 2. The germline V gene has CDR1 SGHTA and CDR2 FQGTGA. The CDR3 DNA follows: TGTGCCAGCAGCTCAGCGGGAGGGCGCACAGATACGCAGTATTTT. This codes for CASSSAGGRTDTQYF.

The chain uses TRBV6-5 and TRBJ2-1; 11 nucleotides match TRBD2. CDR1 MNHEY and CDR2 SVGAGI come from the germline V gene. CDR3 length: 14 residues. Trimming at V came to 6 bases and at J to 9 bases, leaving 7 bases not matched to a gene. The CDR3 is CASSSAGTSGEQFF. In nucleotides, the CDR3 is TGTGCCAGCAGCTCAGCTGGGACTAGCGGTGAGCAGTTCTTC.

The sample holds a few counts of this clone. J is TRBJ1-6 and V is TRBV9; 9 bases agree with TRBD1. The CDR3 extends over 17 amino acids. The germline CDR1 and CDR2 sequences are SGDLS and YYNGEE. J lost 11 bases, V lost 0 bases, and 12 bases had no gene match. The CDR3 loop is CASSVEPTGGRPTPLHF. CDR3 bases: TGTGCCAGCAGCGTAGAACCAACAGGGGGCAGACCTACACCCCTCCACTTT.

The rearrangement links TRBV9 to TRBJ1-5; no clear D gene. V lost 2 bases and J lost 0, with 9 bases in between. Germline V gives CDR1 SGDLS, CDR2 YYNGEE. This CDR3 contains 15 residues. CDR3 amino acids: CASSVWADSNQPQHF. The CDR3 DNA reads TGTGCCAGCAGCGTGTGGGCAGATAGCAATCAGCCCCAGCATTTT.

In this sample, this clone turned up once. V and J are TRBV6-6 and TRBJ1-5; TRBD1 is a possible D gene (6 bases). Trimming pared 5 bases from V and 2 bases from J, leaving 10 bases between. CDR1 MNHNY and CDR2 SVGAGI come from the germline V gene (reference sequence). The CDR3 contains 14 residues. CDR3 nucleotides: TGTGCCAGCAGTCTGACAGGAGGCAATCAGCCCCAGCATTTT. Amino acids: CASSLTGGNQPQHF.

J is TRBJ2-2 and V is TRBV7-2; 8 bases match TRBD2. Trimming took 5 bases from V and 3 from J; bases not matched to a gene: 8. The CDR3 consists of 16 residues. Germline CDR1 reads SGHTA; CDR2 reads FQGNSA. The CDR3 nucleotides read TGTGCCAGCAGCCAACCGGGGGGGGCGTACACCGGGGAGCTGTTTTTT. Its translation is CASSQPGGAYTGELFF.

The chain combines TRBV9 with TRBJ2-3; the match to TRBD1 covers 10 bases. The CDR3 has 16 amino acids. Germline V CDR1 and CDR2: SGDLS, YYNGEE. With V trimmed by 4 bases and J by 4 bases, 9 bases remained unmatched. The CDR3 DNA follows: TGTGCCAGCAGCCCGAGACAGGGGGCCCTCGCAGATACGCAGTATTTT. As protein: CASSPRQGALADTQYF.

The chain is built from TRBV5-1 and TRBJ2-5; TRBD2 aligns across 13 bases. The V segment lost 4 bases and the J segment 0 bases; nucleotides outside the gene matches: 3. CDR3 size: 16 residues. Germline V CDR1 and CDR2: SGHRS, YFSETQ. The CDR3 sequence: CASSTLAGGYQETQYF. The DNA of the CDR3 is TGCGCCAGCAGCACACTAGCGGGGGGGTACCAAGAGACCCAGTACTTC.

The V and J genes are TRBV28 and TRBJ1-1; no clear D gene. CDR3 size: 15 residues. Trimming pared 0 bases from V and 1 base from J, leaving 9 bases between. The germline V gene encodes CDR1 MDHEN and CDR2 SYDVKM. CDR3 DNA sequence: TGTGCCAGCAGTTTATGGGGCAGAACGAACACTGAAGCTTTCTTT. It translates to CASSLWGRTNTEAFF.

The genes are TRBV4-1 and TRBJ2-3, with D hard to call. Germline CDR1 reads MGHRA; CDR2 reads YSYEKL. This CDR3 is built from 12 residues. Trimming removed 4 bases at V and 5 bases at J, with 7 bases between. The DNA for the CDR3 is TGCGCCAGCAGCCGCGATGGAGATACGCAGTATTTT. Residues: CASSRDGDTQYF.

The chain links TRBV6-6 to TRBJ2-7, with 9 positions matching TRBD2. The V gene end was trimmed by 6 bases and the J gene end by 0 bases; junction bases not matched to a gene: 6. The germline gives CDR1 MNHNY, CDR2 SVGAGI (reference sequence). The CDR3 extends over 15 amino acids. The DNA for the CDR3 is TGTGCCAGCAGCCAAGCGGGGGGCAGCTCCTACGAGCAGTACTTC. Translation: CASSQAGGSSYEQYF.

This clone was found a few times. The chain uses TRBV7-9 and TRBJ2-5; 14 nucleotides line up with TRBD2. The CDR3 contains 17 residues. Germline CDR1 SEHNR, CDR2 FQNEAQ (reference sequence). J gave up 3 bases and V 5 bases, and 8 bases lay outside the gene matches. The chain's CDR3 is CASSAPGTSGGKETQYF. Written as DNA, the CDR3 is TGTGCCAGCAGCGCCCCCGGGACTAGCGGGGGAAAAGAGACCCAGTACTTC.

The chain carries TRBV18 and TRBJ1-1; possible D gene TRBD1, 6 bases. Germline loops: CDR1 KGHSH, CDR2 LQKENI. Trimming removed 8 bases at V and 1 base at J, with 11 bases between. The CDR3 consists of 13 residues. CDR3: CASTGQKNTEAFF. The DNA for the CDR3 is TGTGCCAGCACCGGACAGAAGAACACTGAAGCTTTCTTT.

The J gene is TRBJ2-5, the V gene TRBV28; D is unclear. The germline V and J ends were trimmed by 4 bases and 1 base, with 4 bases remaining between them. This CDR3 is built from 12 residues. CDR1 is MDHEN and CDR2 is SYDVKM in the germline V gene. The CDR3 loop reads CASSSLQETQYF. CDR3 coding DNA: TGTGCCAGCAGTTCCCTCCAAGAGACCCAGTACTTC.

This CDR3 reads CASSFLAGGTQYNEQFF. The CDR3 DNA reads TGTGCCAGCAGTTTCCTAGCGGGGGGCACTCAATACAATGAGCAGTTCTTC. V usage is TRBV28 and J usage is TRBJ2-1, with 11 nucleotides matching TRBD2. Trimming took 3 bases from V and 4 from J; bases not matched to a gene: 8. CDR3 length: 17 amino acids. Germline lookup yields CDR1 MDHEN and CDR2 SYDVKM.

Concerning this clone itself: The same CDR3 is also encoded by other DNA sequences in this sample. The V call is TRBV6-1, the J call TRBJ2-3, with 9 bases identical to TRBD2. The CDR3 totals 15 residues. CDR1 is MNHNS and CDR2 is SASEGT in the germline V gene. Unmatched junction bases numbered 4, after V lost 0 bases and J lost 6 bases. The CDR3 DNA reads TGTGCCAGCAGTGAAGCGTGGAGCGGGGGGGATACGCAGTATTTT. This sequence encodes CASSEAWSGGDTQYF.

V and J are TRBV7-9 and TRBJ1-3; D might be TRBD1 (5 bases). Trimming stripped 10 bases from V and 5 bases from J, with 18 bases between. Per the germline V gene, CDR1 is SEHNR and CDR2 is FQNEAQ (reference sequence). The CDR3 extends over 14 amino acids. CDR3: CAIEGAGARNTIYF. As DNA, the CDR3 is TGTGCCATCGAAGGGGCAGGAGCGAGAAACACCATATATTTT.